These T cell receptor beta chains were read from a single sample in a study of shared clonotypes between healthy human individuals. Assay: immunoSEQ multiplex PCR; the TCRdb copy retains only in-frame clones and omits some. The sample holds 2,500,000 or so clones, roughly 92% seen once. The sample comprised naive CD4+ T cells from PBMCs. All receptors derive from a man aged 18 to 29 in good health. Some clones in this sample may be carry-over from other donors' samples. Both conserved end residues are trimmed from each CDR3. The D gene is left open where the match is weak.

V	D	J	CDR3
TRBV6-1	-	TRBJ1-5	ASSLSGLGPQH
TRBV11-3	-	TRBJ2-7	ASSLGMSSQQY
TRBV11-2	-	TRBJ2-7	ASSLIPPEQY
TRBV2	TRBD1	TRBJ2-5	ASSGGTGQETQY
TRBV5-1	TRBD2	TRBJ2-7	ASSGGTSGLEQY
TRBV28	TRBD1	TRBJ2-5	ASSLGGTGGQETQY
TRBV18	TRBD1	TRBJ2-7	ASSPPLGTGGTYEQY
TRBV29-1	-	TRBJ2-1	SVAGYAYNEQF
TRBV13	-	TRBJ2-5	ASSFRRLLMETQY
TRBV21-1	-	TRBJ2-3	ASSKRGDTQY
TRBV19	TRBD1	TRBJ1-4	ASSPQGVRTNEKLF
TRBV28	TRBD1	TRBJ2-6	ASSRQGAGANVLT
TRBV5-1	TRBD2	TRBJ2-1	ASSFSTTASGRSSYNEQF
TRBV27	TRBD1	TRBJ1-2	ASRLSTGAGSGYT
TRBV28	TRBD1	TRBJ2-7	AGSGGGTLYEQY
TRBV7-2	-	TRBJ2-7	ASSLVGTGSSYEQY
TRBV6-6	TRBD2	TRBJ2-3	ASSSTSGDTDTQY
TRBV6-5	-	TRBJ2-6	ASSSQGAGANVLT
TRBV6-1	-	TRBJ1-2	ASRGPAGGGYT
TRBV7-9	-	TRBJ2-2	ASSPAGTEWLF
TRBV18	TRBD2	TRBJ2-7	ASSSAGTRPYEQY
TRBV5-1	TRBD2	TRBJ2-1	ASSSLPTGTSGKNEQF
TRBV27	-	TRBJ1-5	ASSLYGQPQH
TRBV28	TRBD2	TRBJ2-1	ASSTPTWTSGSRYNEQF
TRBV6-5	-	TRBJ2-2	ASSSYRRTNTGELF
TRBV2	-	TRBJ1-3	ASLAGPGAIY
TRBV10-3	-	TRBJ2-2	AIRDHRDAGELF
TRBV27	-	TRBJ2-3	ASSLRGGTDTQY
TRBV5-1	-	TRBJ1-1	ASSNPGVEAF
TRBV7-9	TRBD2	TRBJ2-7	ASSSRLAGGGEQY
TRBV6-1	TRBD1	TRBJ2-2	ATRDRVIRGELF
TRBV5-4	TRBD1	TRBJ1-1	ASSQGQGVYTEAF
TRBV30	TRBD1	TRBJ1-1	AWSAQGNTEAF
TRBV11-2	TRBD2	TRBJ2-1	ASSLGTSGIEQF
TRBV7-2	TRBD2	TRBJ2-5	ASRPRAGGRETQY
TRBV7-6	TRBD1	TRBJ2-7	ASSFSFRTGSYEQY
TRBV5-1	TRBD1	TRBJ2-1	ASSLAETGAYNEQF
TRBV9	TRBD2	TRBJ2-1	ASSPRLAYEQF
TRBV9	TRBD2	TRBJ2-1	ASSVDGLGGSLRAEQF
TRBV11-2	-	TRBJ1-1	ASSLAGVGVEAF